This T cell receptor (beta chain) derives from a study of T cells in Graves' hyperthyroidism and ophthalmopathy. Study outcomes and limitations: Also found in blood were most expanded thyroid clonotypes above 0.001.

Amplification yielded TCR beta CDR3 regions, with RNA transcripts as the source. Using the HTBI primer set, a first-round RT-PCR was run on the TCR CDR3. One entry per CDR3 protein results from TCRdb running MiXCR on the multiplex PCR reads. The sample lists some 350,000 distinct CDR3 sequences, roughly 15% occurring once. In this sample, this clonotype turned up many times. Its antigen is unidentified. A NOSPECS grade of at least 4, a Clinical Activity Score of at least 3 and duration under 3 months were recorded in ophthalmopathy patients. Not enrolled were patients with uncontrolled infection, other autoimmune disease, pregnancy or lactation. Each diagnosis was grounded in clinical symptoms, serum thyroxine and TRAb, thyroid ultrasound, and orbital computed tomography. This TCR came from a woman aged 60-70 years with Graves' ophthalmopathy. The sample was blood.

CDR3 nucleotides: TGTGCCAGCAGTCAGGGACTAGCGGGAGGCAATGAGCAGTTCTTC. Translated, it gives CASSQGLAGGNEQFF. The chain uses TRBV6-2 or TRBV6-3 and TRBJ2-1; the match to TRBD2 covers 15 bases. Losses at the gene ends were 5 bases for V and 6 bases for J; bases not matched to a gene: 2. Germline lookup yields CDR1 MNHEY and CDR2 SVGEGT. This CDR3 is built from 15 residues.